These 7 T cell receptor beta chains were sequenced from one sample in a study of T cells after yellow fever vaccination. One entry per CDR3 protein results from TCRdb running MiXCR on the 5' RACE reads. The table has some 350,000 distinct CDR3 sequences, under 7.5% seen once. The sequencing used PBMCs, collected 5 days after the yellow fever booster vaccination. These receptors came from a man aged 25-40 years who received the YFV17D yellow fever vaccine.

CDR3 in DNA: TGTGCCAGCAGCTTAGGATCTCCGGGGACAGGGGTTACTGAAGCTTTCTTT. It yields the protein CASSLGSPGTGVTEAFF. The gene calls are TRBV7-9 and TRBJ1-1; 10 bases fit TRBD1. The V gene's germline CDR1 is SEHNR and CDR2 FQNEAQ (reference sequence). V was clipped by 1 base and J by 5 bases; unmatched bases: 10. There are 17 residues in the CDR3.

This clonotype was seen a few times. This chain links TRBV15 with TRBJ2-6; no clear D. This CDR3 is built from 18 residues. Trimming took 2 bases from V and 1 from J, leaving 15 bases between them. Germline V gene lookup returns CDR1 LNHNV and CDR2 YYDKDF (reference sequence). The CDR3 DNA is TGTGCCACCAGCAGACCCCGTGGATTTAAGTCTGGGGCCAACGTCCTGACTTTC. This translates into CATSRPRGFKSGANVLTF.

In the case of this clonotype: This may be a read error, as it is one base from a much larger clone. CDR3 nucleotide sequence: TGTGCCAGCAGCAGCCTGCCCAGGGGGGAGGATACGCAGTATTTT. This encodes CASSSLPRGEDTQYF. The chain combines TRBV15 with TRBJ2-3, with D possibly matching TRBD1 (7 bases). The V gene's germline CDR1 is LNHNV and CDR2 YYDKDF (reference sequence). CDR3 length: 15 residues.

This clonotype was observed a handful of times. V is TRBV30 and J is TRBJ2-3; perhaps D is TRBD1 or TRBD2 (5 bases each). Germline V gene lookup returns CDR1 GTSNPN and CDR2 SVGIG (reference sequence). The V end lost 4 bases, the J end lost 0 bases, and 8 bases lay between the germline ends. CDR3 length equals 13 residues. The CDR3: CAWTGTSTDTQYF. The CDR3 coding sequence is TGTGCCTGGACAGGGACGAGCACAGATACGCAGTATTTT. The variable domain in full, completed from reference TRBV30 and TRBJ2-3, reads SQTIHQWPATLVQPVGSPLSLECTVEGTSNPNLYWYRQAAGRGLQLLFYSVGIGQISSEVPQNLSASRPQDRQFILSSKKLLLSDSGFYLCAWTGTSTDTQYFGPGTRLTVL.

This clonotype was seen repeatedly, ten times or more. J is TRBJ2-7 and V is TRBV28, with 8 nucleotides matching TRBD1. Germline trimming cut 7 bases from V and 6 bases from J; bases unmatched to any gene: 17. The germline V gene has CDR1 MDHEN and CDR2 SYDVKM. CDR3 length: 16 amino acids. The chain's CDR3 is CASTPWRSDRGVEQYF. The CDR3 DNA reads TGTGCCAGCACCCCCTGGCGTAGTGACAGGGGCGTCGAGCAGTACTTC.

This rearrangement joins TRBV18 to TRBJ2-1; 7 positions agree with TRBD2. The CDR3 is 13 residues long. The trim removed 8 bases at V and 4 bases at J, leaving 5 bases unmatched. Germline V lookup: CDR1 KGHSH, CDR2 LQKENI. CDR3 sequence reads: CASTTSVYNEQFF. CDR3 sequence (DNA): TGTGCCAGCACCACTAGCGTATACAATGAGCAGTTCTTC.

V is TRBV24-1 and J is TRBJ2-7, with D uncertain. There are 11 residues in the CDR3. CDR1 and CDR2 (germline): KGHDR, SFDVKD. Trimming pared 5 bases from V and 4 bases from J, leaving 5 bases between. In DNA form, the CDR3 reads TGTGCCACCAGTGGATTTTACGAGCAGTACTTC. This encodes CATSGFYEQYF.